Included here is one TCR beta chain sequence, with context. This clonotype was counted at least ten times. It has no known antigen specificity. No base quality values were provided; no much bigger clone lies one nucleotide off. V trim: 5 bases; J trim: 5 bases; unmatched bases: 9. The CDR3 spans 17 residues, from the cysteine through the phenylalanine. Only the CDR3 part of the read is kept: 51 bases, read in frame from the first base. The receptor library was made with 5' RACE. The sequencing machine was a NextSeq 500. To allow correction of PCR and sequencing errors, the TCR library protocol tagged every TCR cDNA molecule with a unique molecular identifier. The paper's processing steps were these. TCR identification, UMI-based error correction and CDR3 extraction were all carried out with Decombinator tools. TCRs above a frequency of 2 per 1,000, corresponding to the top 1% of the tumor frequency distribution, were defined as expanded. Renyi diversity was calculated using the R vegan package after each repertoire was subsampled 100 times to 5,000 TCRs. CDR3 similarity networks were built from amino acid triplet string-kernel similarity, connecting CDR3s with pairwise similarity above 0.82. TCRdb took the public reads, trimmed them with fastp at Q25, ran MiXCR for clone calling and kept in-frame beta chains. Each entry is one CDR3 protein sequence, shown with its most common DNA and genes. None of the V and J calls come from the authors' own analysis; TCRdb made them. This sample comprises about 38,000 distinct CDR3 sequences, approximately 8% of them detected only once. 9.4% of the sample lies in the top ten.

The meaning of the sample's time point label: blood at routine non-recurrence follow-up after resection. Whole RNA extracted from tumor and nontumor lung tissue, or from cryopreserved PBMC samples, was used for TCR sequencing without cell sorting. Only patients for whom sufficient RNA was available from at least two tumor regions were selected for TCR sequencing. This sample was included in a study of spatial heterogeneity in lung cancer (dated by TCRdb to 2018 to 2020). Background on the whole study: The donors were 60 to 80 patients from the lung TRACERx cohort who had early-stage, untreated non-small cell lung cancer. The study quantitatively compared TCR alpha and beta repertoires across multiple tumor regions, matched nontumor lung and blood in non-small cell lung cancer. Both alpha and beta chains were TCR-sequenced in samples taken at surgery, namely 220 tumor regions, fewer than 80 matched nontumor lung samples and roughly 56 PBMC samples. Follow-up PBMC samples were sequenced whenever available, and the median time to follow-up was approximately two years after resection. Beta-chain transcripts were consistently detected in greater numbers than alpha-chain transcripts, which likely reflected higher beta-chain transcript abundance. Nonsynonymous mutation counts, determined by whole-exome sequencing of tumor tissue, were related to TCR repertoire features. In the raw uncorrected reads, each unique combination of TCR and UMI appeared more than ten times on average.

The study at large found these results: Ubiquitous expanded tumor TCRs were detected in blood more often at tumor resection than at routine follow-up. Comparisons of baseline and follow-up blood repertoires included only 15 or so patients. Additional single-cell paired TCR alpha and beta sequencing was considered necessary to confirm, at a functional level, the hypothesis that regional TCRs recognize regional mutations.

Sequences were derived from PBMCs, sampled at follow-up. This clonotype originated in a male donor with early-stage non-small cell lung cancer. The chain couples TRBV23-1 to TRBJ2-2; 12 of the junction bases match TRBD1. TRBV23-1 is recorded as an ORF, its role being uncertain. DNA sequence: TGCGCCAGCAGTATCGGGACAGGGGGCTCGGAAACCGGGGAGCTGTTTTTT. Its protein reads: CASSIGTGGSETGELFF.